Listed below are T cell receptor beta chains from one sample, sequenced in a study of CD8+CD57+ T cells in acquired aplastic anemia. TCRdb re-derived calls from the reads in MiXCR, one entry per CDR3 protein. The sample holds under 200,000 distinct CDR3 sequences, 71% seen once. The sample was sorted CD4+, CD8+, or CD8+CD57+ T cells (not recorded which) from PBMCs. The receptor set was obtained from a human donor with aplastic anemia. Each CDR3 is given with its conserved first and last residue. D genes are given only for firm matches. For some rows the clone size is stated as once, few or many, or as a class when expanded; others skip it.

CDR3nt	CDR3aa	d_gene	v_gene	j_gene	abundance
TGCAGTGTGGCTAGCGTTTACAATGAGCAGTTCTTC	CSVASVYNEQFF	NA	TRBV20-1	TRBJ2-1	few
TGTGCCAGCAGCTTGTACAGGGGACGCACAGATACGCAGTATTTT	CASSLYRGRTDTQYF	TRBD1	TRBV5-4	TRBJ2-3	NA
TGCAGTGCTGGGACTAGCGGGGTGGAGACCCAGTACTTC	CSAGTSGVETQYF	TRBD2	TRBV20-1	TRBJ2-5	NA
TGTGCCAGCAGCTTGGGACAGGGTGGTAATTCACCCCTCCACTTT	CASSLGQGGNSPLHF	TRBD1	TRBV5-4	TRBJ1-6	few
TGTGCCAGCAGCTTTACGGGGGCGGGGAACGAGCAGTACTTC	CASSFTGAGNEQYF	NA	TRBV7-2	TRBJ2-7	NA
TGCGCCAGCAGCTTCACAGGGGCGCAGACAGATACGCAGTATTTT	CASSFTGAQTDTQYF	TRBD1	TRBV5-1	TRBJ2-3	once
TGTGCCAGCAGCTTAGCGGCAGCGACTTTTTACGAGCAGTACTTC	CASSLAAATFYEQYF	NA	TRBV7-9	TRBJ2-7	NA
TGTGCCAGCAGCCCAGCGGGGGACCGGGGAGAGACCCAGTACTTC	CASSPAGDRGETQYF	TRBD2	TRBV7-2	TRBJ2-5	NA
TGCAGTGCCGCGATGGCTGAACGGTACACTGAAGCTTTCTTT	CSAAMAERYTEAFF	NA	TRBV20-1	TRBJ1-1	NA
TGTGCCAGCAGCTTAGGTATTAACACTGAAGCTTTCTTT	CASSLGINTEAFF	NA	TRBV11-3	TRBJ1-1	NA
TGTGCCAGCAGCTCCCCGAACTCCAACGAGCAGTACTTC	CASSSPNSNEQYF	NA	TRBV5-6	TRBJ2-7	NA
TGTGCCATCAGTGAAGGGGCCGGGGAGCTGTTTTTT	CAISEGAGELFF	NA	TRBV10-3	TRBJ2-2	NA
TGTGCCAGCAGCTTGGGGGGGACAGGGAAGTACTTC	CASSLGGTGKYF	TRBD1	TRBV7-9	TRBJ2-4	NA
TGCGCCAGCAGCTTGGCCATGGGGACAGGGGATACGGCCCAGTACTTC	CASSLAMGTGDTAQYF	TRBD1	TRBV5-1	TRBJ2-5	NA
TGTGCCAGTAGTATAGGACGTGGGGAGACCCAGTACTTC	CASSIGRGETQYF	NA	TRBV19	TRBJ2-5	NA
TGTGCCAGCAGGTTAACAGAGGGAGGGACTGAAGCTTTCTTT	CASRLTEGGTEAFF	NA	TRBV2	TRBJ1-1	NA
TGTGCCAGTAAAGGAACAGGGGAATCGGGTAATTCACCCCTCCACTTT	CASKGTGESGNSPLHF	TRBD1	TRBV19	TRBJ1-6	NA
TGCAGTGCTAGGGGGCCGGGAGGGGGCTACGAGCAGTACTTC	CSARGPGGGYEQYF	TRBD2	TRBV20-1	TRBJ2-7	NA
TGTGCCAGCAGCTTAGTCCTAGCGGGGGGCGGTACGCAGTATTTT	CASSLVLAGGGTQYF	TRBD2	TRBV7-2	TRBJ2-3	NA
TGTGCCAGCAGTATTACAGCCTACGAGCAGTACTTC	CASSITAYEQYF	NA	TRBV2	TRBJ2-7	NA
TGTGCCAGCAGGACAGGGAGGGTAGAGACCCAGTACTTC	CASRTGRVETQYF	NA	TRBV2	TRBJ2-5	few
TGCGCCAGCAGAATCGACTTAGTTATGAGCTACACCTTC	CASRIDLVMSYTF	NA	TRBV10-2	TRBJ1-2	NA
TGCGCCAGCAGCTTGGCCGGGGGCGAGTGGAACGAGCAGTACTTC	CASSLAGGEWNEQYF	NA	TRBV5-1	TRBJ2-7	NA
TGTGCCAGCAGCTCTGGACAGGGCAATAATTCACCCCTCCACTTT	CASSSGQGNNSPLHF	TRBD1	TRBV7-9	TRBJ1-6	once
TGCAGTGCTAGAGCGGGGGGAGTAAGATCCTACGAGCAGTACTTC	CSARAGGVRSYEQYF	TRBD2	TRBV20-1	TRBJ2-7	NA
TGCAGTGCTTGGGACAGATATAATCAAGAGACCCAGTACTTC	CSAWDRYNQETQYF	TRBD1	TRBV20-1	TRBJ2-5	NA
TGTGCCACCAGCAGAGATCATCGGGGCGGCTACACCTTC	CATSRDHRGGYTF	NA	TRBV15	TRBJ1-2	NA
TGTGCCAGCAGCCGGAGACTAGCGGGGGATGAGACCCAGTACTTC	CASSRRLAGDETQYF	TRBD2	TRBV7-8	TRBJ2-5	once
TGTGCCAGCAGTTCTTTGGGGGGGGACGGTCGGGACGAGCAGTACTTC	CASSSLGGDGRDEQYF	TRBD2	TRBV6-6	TRBJ2-7	NA
TGTGCCAGCAGCCCTAGGGGACAGGGGCTCACAATGAACACTGAAGCTTTCTTT	CASSPRGQGLTMNTEAFF	TRBD1	TRBV7-2	TRBJ1-1	NA
TGTGCCAGTAGTTTGTCTGGGGCTGGGGCCAACGTCCTGACTTTC	CASSLSGAGANVLTF	NA	TRBV12-3/TRBV12-4	TRBJ2-6	NA
TGCGCCAGCAGCTATTCCGGGACTACAGGATACGAGCAGTACTTC	CASSYSGTTGYEQYF	TRBD2	TRBV5-1	TRBJ2-7	NA
TGCAGTGCCAAAACAGGGGGCGATTCACCCCTCCACTTT	CSAKTGGDSPLHF	TRBD1	TRBV20-1	TRBJ1-6	NA
TGTGCCAGCAGCCCCCGGAGACAGGGAAGTGAGACCCAGTACTTC	CASSPRRQGSETQYF	TRBD1	TRBV7-9	TRBJ2-5	NA
TGTGCCAGCAGCCCCGATCCCACGGATACGCAGTATTTT	CASSPDPTDTQYF	NA	TRBV7-8	TRBJ2-3	few
TGTGCCAGCAGCTTGGAGGGAACGGCGGGGTATACGCAGTATTTT	CASSLEGTAGYTQYF	NA	TRBV5-6	TRBJ2-3	NA
TGCAGTGCCTACGACCGGGACAGGGTGGGAGAGACCCAGTACTTC	CSAYDRDRVGETQYF	TRBD1	TRBV20-1	TRBJ2-5	many
TGCGCCAGCAGCTCCCAGGGGACAGTCGGCACTGAAGCTTTCTTT	CASSSQGTVGTEAFF	TRBD1	TRBV5-1	TRBJ1-1	NA
TGTGCCAGCAGTTACGGACAGGGGGCCTACGAGCAGTACTTC	CASSYGQGAYEQYF	TRBD1	TRBV6-5	TRBJ2-7	few
TGTGCCAGCAGTGTGCTAGCGGGATTGGAGACCCAGTACTTC	CASSVLAGLETQYF	TRBD2	TRBV6-4	TRBJ2-5	NA
TGCAGTGCTAGAGATCAGGACAGGGACTACGAGCAGTACTTC	CSARDQDRDYEQYF	TRBD1	TRBV20-1	TRBJ2-7	NA
TGCAGTGCTAGAGGTACTAGCGGGCATTTGTACGAGCAGTACTTC	CSARGTSGHLYEQYF	TRBD2	TRBV20-1	TRBJ2-7	NA
TGCAGTGCTGGTACAGGGGGCAATCAGCCCCAGCATTTT	CSAGTGGNQPQHF	TRBD1	TRBV20-1	TRBJ1-5	NA
TGCAGTGCTAGTTACCGGGGAGTCAGCTCCTACGAGCAGTACTTC	CSASYRGVSSYEQYF	NA	TRBV20-1	TRBJ2-7	NA
TGTGCCTGGAGTCGATTGGGACAGGGTTGCTACGAGCAGTACTTC	CAWSRLGQGCYEQYF	TRBD1	TRBV7-3	TRBJ2-7	NA
TGCAGCGTTGAAGGCAGGGACGTCTACAATGAGCAGTTCTTC	CSVEGRDVYNEQFF	NA	TRBV29-1	TRBJ2-1	NA
TGTGCCAGCAGCGTAAGGGACAGGGGAACCTACGAGCAGTACTTC	CASSVRDRGTYEQYF	TRBD1	TRBV9	TRBJ2-7	NA
TGCGCCAGCAGTGTAAAGGGGGGCACTGAAGCTTTCTTT	CASSVKGGTEAFF	NA	TRBV10-2	TRBJ1-1	NA
TGCAGTGCTAGAGATTTGATACTAGCGGGGGGGCCGGATGAGCAGTACTTC	CSARDLILAGGPDEQYF	TRBD2	TRBV20-1	TRBJ2-7	NA
TGTGCCAGCACCCAGGGGTGGCGGGGGGGCGATACGCAGTATTTT	CASTQGWRGGDTQYF	TRBD2	TRBV9	TRBJ2-3	once
TGTGCCAGCAGCTTAGTAAGGGGGGCCAGCTATGAGACCCAGTACTTC	CASSLVRGASYETQYF	NA	TRBV7-9	TRBJ2-5	NA
TGTGCCATCAGTGACTGGTCGGGCACCTACAATGAGCAGTTCTTC	CAISDWSGTYNEQFF	NA	TRBV10-3	TRBJ2-1	NA
TGTGCCAGCAGCTTAGGCCCTTACACTGAAGCTTTCTTT	CASSLGPYTEAFF	NA	TRBV7-6	TRBJ1-1	few
TGTGCCAGCAGCACGACAGTGAAACCCTACGAGCAGTACTTC	CASSTTVKPYEQYF	NA	TRBV11-2	TRBJ2-7	NA